This T cell receptor beta chain was documented in a study of beta chain features in type 1 diabetes. Worth noting for this clone: Antigen: not known.

TCRB transcripts that were expressed got sequenced, as all of the isolated RNA had been reverse transcribed. Data came from immunoSEQ multiplex PCR; TCRdb stores just in-frame clones and leaves some out. This sample has some 350,000 clones; 8% to 10% occur once, and the top ten carry about 0.6%. General study points: For patients, the naive, central memory and Treg TCRB repertoires appeared more alike than for healthy donors. Among patients with Type 1 diabetes, TCRB CDR3s were moderately but significantly shorter in every one of the four CD4+ subsets.

This clonotype originated in a man aged 30-40 years with type 1 diabetes. Specimen: central memory CD4+ T cells from blood.

CDR3 loop: CASSSPGDPSFEQYF. The CDR3 DNA sequence: TGTGCCAGCAGCTCGCCCGGGGACCCCTCATTCGAGCAGTACTTC. The rearrangement joins TRBV7-8 to TRBJ2-7; D possibly uses TRBD1 or TRBD2 (5 bases each). Trimming stripped 4 bases from V and 6 bases from J, with 19 bases between. This CDR3 is built from 15 residues. Per the germline V gene, CDR1 is SGHVS and CDR2 is FQNEAQ.